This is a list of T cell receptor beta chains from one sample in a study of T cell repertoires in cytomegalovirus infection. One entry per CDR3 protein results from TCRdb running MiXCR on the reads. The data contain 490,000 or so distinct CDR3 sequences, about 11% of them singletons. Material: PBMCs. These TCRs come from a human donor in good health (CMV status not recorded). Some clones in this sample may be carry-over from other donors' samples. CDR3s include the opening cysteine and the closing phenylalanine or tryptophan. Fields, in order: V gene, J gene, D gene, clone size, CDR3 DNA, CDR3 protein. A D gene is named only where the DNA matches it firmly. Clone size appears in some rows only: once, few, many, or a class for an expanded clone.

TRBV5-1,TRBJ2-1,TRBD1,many,TGCGCCAGCAGCTTGGAGACAGGGCTACAAGGTGAGCAGTTCTTC,CASSLETGLQGEQFF
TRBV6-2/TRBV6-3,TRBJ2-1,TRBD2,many,TGTGCCAGCAGTCCCTCCCTCTTGCTAGCGGACAATGAGCAGTTCTTC,CASSPSLLLADNEQFF
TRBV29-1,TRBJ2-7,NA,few,TGCAGCGGCGGGGTCGAGGGGTCCGAGCAGTACTTC,CSGGVEGSEQYF
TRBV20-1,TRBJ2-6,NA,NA,TGCAGTGCTAGAGATCGGACTACTCTTTACTGTGGGGCCAACGTCCTGACTTTC,CSARDRTTLYCGANVLTF
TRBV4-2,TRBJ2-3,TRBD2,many,TGTGCCAGCAGCCAAGATAGCGGGAGAGTCACTAGCACAGATACGCAGTATTTT,CASSQDSGRVTSTDTQYF
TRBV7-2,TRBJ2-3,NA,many,TGTGCCAGCAGCTTAAATGGCCCAGCCGGAGATACGCAGTATTTT,CASSLNGPAGDTQYF
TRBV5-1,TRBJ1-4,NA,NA,TGCGCCAGCAGCTCACCCCCCCTCGCGAGAGGAACCACTAATGAAAAACTGTTTTTT,CASSSPPLARGTTNEKLFF
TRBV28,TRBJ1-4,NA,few,TGTGCCAGCAGTTTACCGGGGGGTAATGAAAAACTGTTTTTT,CASSLPGGNEKLFF
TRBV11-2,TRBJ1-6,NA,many,TGTGCCAGCAGCTTAGCGGAGGGGTATAATTCACCCCTCCACTTT,CASSLAEGYNSPLHF
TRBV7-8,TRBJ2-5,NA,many,TGTGCCAGCAGCTTATCCGGTGTCGGGACTGCATACTTC,CASSLSGVGTAYF
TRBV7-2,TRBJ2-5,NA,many,TGTGCCAGCAGCACCCAGGGGCACGTGGAGACCCAGTACTTC,CASSTQGHVETQYF
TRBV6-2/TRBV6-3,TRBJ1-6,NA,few,TGTGCCAGCAGAGACCGGGGATATAATTCACCCCTCCACTTT,CASRDRGYNSPLHF
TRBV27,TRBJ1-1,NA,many,TGTGCCAGCAGTTTACCAGGGGTAGAAGCTTTCTTT,CASSLPGVEAFF
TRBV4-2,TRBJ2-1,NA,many,TGTGCCAGCAGCCAAGCATTTAGAGATGAGCAGTTCTTC,CASSQAFRDEQFF
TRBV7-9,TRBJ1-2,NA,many,TGTGCCAGCAGCTTAGATGGGACGCCGAGTAACTATGGCTACACCTTC,CASSLDGTPSNYGYTF
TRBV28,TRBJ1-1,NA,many,TGTGCCAGCAACCAGGGGATGGGTGAAGCTTTCTTT,CASNQGMGEAFF
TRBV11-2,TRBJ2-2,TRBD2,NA,TGTGCCAGCAGCTTAGAAGGTTTTGGCGGGAGTAACACCGGGGAGCTGTTTTTT,CASSLEGFGGSNTGELFF
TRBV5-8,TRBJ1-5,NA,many,TGTGCCAGCAGCCGGCTACGGGAGGGTCGATTTGAGAGCAATCAGCCCCAGCATTTT,CASSRLREGRFESNQPQHF
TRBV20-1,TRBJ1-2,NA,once,TGCAGTGCTTCCCGGACACCCAAACCGACTAACTATGGCTACACCTTC,CSASRTPKPTNYGYTF
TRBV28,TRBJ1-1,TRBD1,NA,TGTGCCAGCAGTCCCTCGGGACAGGGGGACACTGAAGCTTTCTTT,CASSPSGQGDTEAFF
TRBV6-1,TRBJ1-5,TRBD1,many,TGTGCCAGCAGGGGGACAGGGAGAGGGCCCCAGCATTTT,CASRGTGRGPQHF
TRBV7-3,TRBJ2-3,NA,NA,TGTGCCAGCAGCCTCCCTTTTGAGGGAGAAACAGATACGCAGTATTTT,CASSLPFEGETDTQYF
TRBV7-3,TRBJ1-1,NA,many,TGTGCCAGCAGCCCCAGAGGCAGCGGGAGCACTGAAGCTTTCTTT,CASSPRGSGSTEAFF
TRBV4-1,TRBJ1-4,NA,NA,TGCGCCAGCAGCCAAGATTCCGCCGGTGCAACTAATGAAAAACTGTTTTTT,CASSQDSAGATNEKLFF
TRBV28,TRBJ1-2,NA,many,TGTGCCAGCAGTCCTCTGAATAGGGGAGCAGTTGGCTACACCTTC,CASSPLNRGAVGYTF
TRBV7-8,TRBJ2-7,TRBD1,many,TGTGCCAGCAGCTTACGCCCCAGAGGACAGGGGGACTACGAGCAGTACTTC,CASSLRPRGQGDYEQYF
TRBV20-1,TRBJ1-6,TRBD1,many,TGCAGTGCACATCTAGGACAGGGGGATTCACCCCTCCACTTT,CSAHLGQGDSPLHF
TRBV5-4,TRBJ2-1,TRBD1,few,TGTGCCAGCAGCACCGGACAGGGGGCCGGTGAGCAGTTCTTC,CASSTGQGAGEQFF
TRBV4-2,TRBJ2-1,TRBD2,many,TGTGCCAGCAGCCAAGAAGCGACTAGCGGGGGTTACAATGAGCAGTTCTTC,CASSQEATSGGYNEQFF
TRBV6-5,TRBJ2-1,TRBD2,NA,TGTGCCAGCAGTTACTCGGCGGGGGAGATCGGCAATGAGCAGTTCTTC,CASSYSAGEIGNEQFF
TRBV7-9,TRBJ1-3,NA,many,TGTGCCAGCAGCCACTCGACCAGAAACACCATATATTTT,CASSHSTRNTIYF
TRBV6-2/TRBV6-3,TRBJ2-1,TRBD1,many,TGTGCCAGCAGGAAGACAGGGGGGTACAATGAGCAGTTCTTC,CASRKTGGYNEQFF
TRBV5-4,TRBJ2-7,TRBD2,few,TGTGCCAGCAGCTTTAGCGGGAGTAGATACGAGCAGTACTTC,CASSFSGSRYEQYF
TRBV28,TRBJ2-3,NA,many,TGTGCCAGCAGTGAAACCAACCGACCCCAGTATTTT,CASSETNRPQYF